Following are 15 T cell receptor beta chains from one sample sequenced in a study of metastatic and nonmetastatic thyroid tumors. TCRdb re-clonotyped the PCR reads via MiXCR. The sample lists around 26,000 clones, 20% to 25% seen once, with less than 4.5% in the top ten. Among the patients, none had received any treatment before thyroid surgery. The sample was adjacent normal tissue. These receptors all stem from a female donor with papillary thyroid cancer or a benign thyroid nodule (not recorded which). Some clones in this sample may be carry-over from other donors' samples.

To note about this clone: The final CDR3 position lacks the conserved phenylalanine or tryptophan, pointing to a likely read error. V gene TRBV6-1 combines with J gene TRBJ2-2, with D uncertain. Trimming removed 10 bases at V and 5 bases at J, with 17 bases between. Germline assignment: CDR1 MNHNS and CDR2 SASEGT. This CDR3 has 14 residues. CDR3 coding DNA: TGTGCCATATCTAGGGTGGCGCGGACCGGGGAGCTGTTTCTT. This translates into CAISRVARTGELFL.

This clone showed up many times. The J gene is TRBJ2-7, the V gene TRBV5-5; 10 nucleotides match TRBD1. Looked up from germline, CDR1 is SGHKS and CDR2 is YYEKEE (reference sequence). V shed 3 bases, J shed 6 bases, and the junction held 9 bases outside the gene matches. This CDR3 has 15 amino acids. In DNA, the CDR3 is TGTGCCAGCAGCTGGGGGGGACAGGGGAATCTCGAGCAGTACTTC. Protein: CASSWGGQGNLEQYF.

The chain joins TRBV12-3 or TRBV12-4 to TRBJ1-1; 7 bases agree with TRBD1. The CDR3 has 16 residues. V was clipped by 5 bases and J by 4 bases; unmatched bases: 13. CDR3 protein: CASSPRYRGLGTEAFF. For the CDR3, the DNA is TGTGCCAGCAGTCCTAGGTATAGGGGGCTGGGCACTGAAGCTTTCTTT.

As concerns this clone: At one end, the junction sequence differs from germline, possibly due to a read error. The rearrangement links TRBV5-1 to TRBJ1-2, with D maybe TRBD1 (6 bases). CDR1 is SGHRS and CDR2 is YFSETQ in the germline V gene. The CDR3 is 12 amino acids. The CDR3 coding sequence is TGCACCAGCAGCTGGGACATCGGAGGCTACACCTTC. Its translation: CTSSWDIGGYTF.

The sample holds a few counts of this clone. The chain recombines TRBV29-1 with TRBJ2-7; 8 bases fit TRBD2. CDR1 is SQVTM, CDR2 ANQGSEA, per germline. Unmatched junction bases numbered 12, after V lost 8 bases and J lost 3 bases. This CDR3 comprises 14 residues. The CDR3 region is CSITGLAGLYEQYF. DNA of the CDR3: TGCAGCATTACTGGACTAGCCGGACTCTACGAGCAGTACTTC.

This clone occurred many times. The V gene is TRBV15, the J gene TRBJ2-6; 9 bases align to TRBD2. Losses at the gene ends were 5 bases for V and 0 bases for J; bases not matched to a gene: 11. Looked up from germline, CDR1 is LNHNV and CDR2 is YYDKDF (reference sequence). The CDR3 runs to 19 residues. CDR3 residues: CATSSWTSVRSSGANVLTF. The CDR3 DNA follows: TGTGCCACCAGCTCTTGGACTAGCGTAAGAAGCTCTGGGGCCAACGTCCTGACTTTC. Supplemented by reference TRBV15 and TRBJ2-6, the full variable domain reads DAMVIQNPRYQVTQFGKPVTLSCSQTLNHNVMYWYQQKSSQAPKLLFHYYDKDFNNEADTPDNFQSRRPNTSFCFLDIRSPGLGDTAMYLCATSSWTSVRSSGANVLTFGAGSRLTVL.

The chain employs TRBV12-3 or TRBV12-4 and TRBJ2-7, with D tentatively TRBD2 (5 bases). Trimming shortened V by 2 bases and J by 4 bases, and 12 bases separated the two germline ends. The length of the CDR3 is 14 residues. The CDR3 loop is CASSLRAPGYEQYF. For the CDR3, the DNA is TGTGCCAGCAGTTTACGAGCTCCGGGGTACGAGCAGTACTTC.

In its sample, this clone was seen a few times. J is TRBJ2-2 and V is TRBV11-2; D is ambiguous. Germline assignment: CDR1 SGHAT and CDR2 FQNNGV. V was trimmed by 5 bases and J by 3 bases, leaving 7 bases between them. The CDR3 totals 13 residues. The CDR3 spells CASSPLHTGELFF. The CDR3 bases are TGTGCCAGCAGCCCTCTCCACACCGGGGAGCTGTTTTTT.

There are many counts of this clone. The V gene is TRBV11-2, the J gene TRBJ2-3, with a possible D match to TRBD2 (5 bases). Germline V lookup: CDR1 SGHAT, CDR2 FQNNGV. The CDR3 contains 14 residues. Trimming removed 3 bases at V and 8 bases at J, with 15 bases between. The CDR3, as DNA: TGTGCCAGCAGCTTCTCTGAGTTACGGGGTACGCAGTATTTT. Its protein is CASSFSELRGTQYF.

With regard to this clone: In this CDR3 the conserved last residue, phenylalanine or tryptophan, is missing, so a read error is likely. The same CDR3 arises from other DNA sequences in this sample as well. The rearrangement uses TRBV12-3 or TRBV12-4 and TRBJ2-7; D is uncertain. The CDR3 covers 15 residues. Here the CDR3 reads CASSPYDLLSYEQYL. DNA for the CDR3: TGCGCCAGCAGCCCCTACGACTTGCTCTCCTACGAGCAGTACCTC.

The sample holds a few counts of this clone. The rearrangement links TRBV24-1 to TRBJ1-2; TRBD1 matches 7 bases. V gave up 4 bases and J gave up 9 bases; unmatched junction bases: 10. Per the germline V gene, CDR1 is KGHDR and CDR2 is SFDVKD. The CDR3 spans 14 residues. CDR3 sequence reads: CATSESQGRESYTF. The CDR3 nucleotides are TGTGCCACCAGTGAATCACAGGGGAGAGAGAGCTACACCTTC.

Judged by abundance, this clone is medium-sized (0.01 to 0.1%). The chain is built from TRBV6-2 or TRBV6-3 and TRBJ1-2; D is undetermined. The CDR3 sequence is 14 residues long. V was trimmed by 6 bases and J by 6 bases, leaving 17 bases between them. CDR1 is MNHEY and CDR2 is SVGEGT in the germline V gene. This CDR3 reads CASSSRPGSNGYTF. The CDR3 DNA follows: TGTGCCAGCAGCAGCCGTCCGGGTTCAAATGGCTACACCTTC.

In this sample, this clone turned up many times. The chain combines TRBV12-5 with TRBJ2-7; TRBD2 is a possible D gene (6 bases). The V end was cut by 1 base, the J end by 6 bases, with 7 bases between. CDR1 and CDR2 (germline): LGHNT, FRNRAP. The CDR3 spans 12 residues. In DNA, the CDR3 is TGTGCTAGTGGTTTGGGGGGGGTCGAGCAGTACTTC. It translates to CASGLGGVEQYF. The full variable domain, rest sourced from reference TRBV12-5 and TRBJ2-7, is DARVTQTPRHKVTEMGQEVTMRCQPILGHNTVFWYRQTMMQGLELLAYFRNRAPLDDSGMPKDRFSAEMPDATLATLKIQPSEPRDSAVYFCASGLGGVEQYFGPGTRLTVT.

On this clone: Relative to the germline gene, one junction end is altered; a read error may explain this. This chain joins TRBV11-3 and TRBJ2-7; tentatively, D is TRBD1 or TRBD2 (5 bases each). Germline CDR1 reads SGHNT; CDR2 reads YENEEA. The CDR3 totals 15 residues. The CDR3: CASSLPGAGIYEQYF. The CDR3 region has the DNA TGTGCCAGCAGCTTACCCGGGGCGGGCATCTACGAGCAATACTTC.

This clone was seen repeatedly, ten times or more. The chain carries TRBV24-1 and TRBJ2-5; 10 bases match TRBD2. Germline lookup yields CDR1 KGHDR and CDR2 SFDVKD. The CDR3 has 14 amino acids. V lost 7 bases, J lost 2 bases, and 3 bases stayed unmatched. Here the CDR3 DNA reads TGTGCCACCAGGGGGACTAGCGTTCAAGAGACCCAGTACTTC. Residues: CATRGTSVQETQYF.